This TCR beta chain stems from a study of technical replicates of blood from a few donors (dated by TCRdb to 2017 to 2019). Receptor libraries were prepared by the immunoSEQ multiplex PCR assay. Not all clones reach the TCRdb copy of this immuneACCESS table, which keeps in-frame sequences only. Checked studies attribute under half of the gap to unresolved V genes and leave the rest unexplained. A total of just over 80,000 clones appear in this sample, roughly 94% of them only once. 0.38% of the sample is held by the ten biggest clonotypes. As regards this clone: Its target antigen remains unknown. No quality values exist for individual bases; no much larger clone is one base distant.

Based on the germline V gene, the CDR1 and CDR2 sequences are MNHEY and SVGAGI. Spanning cysteine to phenylalanine, the CDR3 consists of 13 amino acids. Only the CDR3 part of the read is kept: 39 bases, read in frame from the first base. V loses 7 bases, J loses 8 bases, and the germline ends lie 17 bases apart. The source of this sequence is a human donor in good health. The specimen was T cells isolated from PBMCs. This chain joins TRBV6-5 to TRBJ1-2; the D gene is perhaps TRBD1, from 6 matching bases. The DNA sequence is as follows: TGTGCCAGCACCCCCTTGGGGGCCAGCGGCTACACCTTC. It translates to CASTPLGASGYTF.